This T cell receptor beta chain stems from a study of blood T cell repertoires in COVID-19. Sequencing used immunoSEQ multiplex PCR; TCRdb keeps in-frame clones, though not all of them. This sample has some 170,000 clones, with 70% to 85% found just once. The V gene's germline CDR1 is SGDLS and CDR2 YYNGEE. There are 13 residues in the CDR3. Trimming removed 2 bases at V and 6 bases at J, with 11 bases between. Enrollees, 18 to 89 years old, lived in approximately 24 US areas. Specimen: PBMCs or T cells enriched from blood (not recorded which). The sequence was collected from a man aged 50-60 years who had recovered from COVID-19. The V gene is TRBV9, the J gene TRBJ1-2; no firm D call. CDR3 DNA: TGTGCCAGCAGCGTCCTCCCATCGGATGGCTACACCTTC. Protein sequence: CASSVLPSDGYTF. Full variable domain (outside the CDR3, taken from reference TRBV9 and TRBJ1-2): DSGVTQTPKHLITATGQRVTLRCSPRSGDLSVYWYQQSLDQGLQFLIQYYNGEERAKGNILERFSAQQFPDLHSELNLSSLELGDSALYFCASSVLPSDGYTFGSGTRLTVV.